This T cell receptor (beta chain) is from a study of T cell responses to AZD1222 COVID-19 vaccine. Points from the study as a whole: At baseline, just a handful of AZD1222 recipients tested seropositive. Spike was spanned by vaccine-associated CD4 TCRs, with dominance at 160-218 and 743-854. Increased Spike-specific TCR breadth and depth were observed after two AZD1222 doses.

Sequencing used immunoSEQ multiplex PCR; TCRdb keeps in-frame clones, though not all of them. The table has about 140,000 clones, 80% to 95% seen once. Regarding this clone: Its antigen is unidentified. The junction departs from germline at one end; a sequencing error may be responsible.

Germline CDR1 and CDR2: SQVTM and ANQGSEA. CDR3 size: 10 residues. The material sequenced was peripheral blood, taken 28 days after the second AZD1222 dose. V is TRBV29-1 and J is TRBJ1-1; the D gene is possibly TRBD1 (6 bases). The receptor was derived from an adult who received the AZD1222 COVID-19 vaccine. The CDR3 sequence is CSVEWGAQLF. As DNA, the CDR3 is TGCAGCGTTGAATGGGGGGCTCAGCTCTTT.